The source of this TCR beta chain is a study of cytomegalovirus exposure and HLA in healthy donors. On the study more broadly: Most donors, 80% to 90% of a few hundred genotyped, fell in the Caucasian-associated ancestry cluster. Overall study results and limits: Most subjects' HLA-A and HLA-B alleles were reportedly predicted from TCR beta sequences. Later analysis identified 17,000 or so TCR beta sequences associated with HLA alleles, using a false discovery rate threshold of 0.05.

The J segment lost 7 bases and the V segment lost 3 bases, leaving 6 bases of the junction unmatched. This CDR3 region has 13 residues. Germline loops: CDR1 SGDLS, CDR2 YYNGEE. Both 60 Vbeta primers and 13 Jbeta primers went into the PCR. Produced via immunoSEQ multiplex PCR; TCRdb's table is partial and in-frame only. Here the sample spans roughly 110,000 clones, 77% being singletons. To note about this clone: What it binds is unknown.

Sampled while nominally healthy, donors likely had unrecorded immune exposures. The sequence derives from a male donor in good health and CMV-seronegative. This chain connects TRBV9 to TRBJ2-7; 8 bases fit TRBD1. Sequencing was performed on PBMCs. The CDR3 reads CASSGQGAQEQYF. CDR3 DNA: TGTGCCAGCAGCGGTCAGGGGGCTCAGGAGCAGTACTTC. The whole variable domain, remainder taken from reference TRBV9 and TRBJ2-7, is DSGVTQTPKHLITATGQRVTLRCSPRSGDLSVYWYQQSLDQGLQFLIQYYNGEERAKGNILERFSAQQFPDLHSELNLSSLELGDSALYFCASSGQGAQEQYFGPGTRLTVT.